The following is a TCR beta chain sequence with its context. Its antigen is still unknown. The controls, all healthy donors, were matched for age and sex. Negative isolation yielded the CD8+ and CD4+ T cells, while FACS enriched the TEMRA cells. The CDR3 spans 15 residues. Per the germline V gene, CDR1 is SGHTA and CDR2 is FQGNSA. V was clipped by 5 bases and J by 4 bases; unmatched bases: 8. This sample is part of a study of CD8 T cells in Susac syndrome. General observations from the study: TCR sequencing and HLA analysis covered a relatively small number of individuals.

When the RNA was reverse transcribed, random hexamers were used with an input of roughly 0.45 to 1 ug. Amplification of the TCR beta CDR3 was carried out by immunoSEQ multiplex PCR, which spanned a total of 54 Vbeta and 13 Jbeta segments. TCRdb called the immunoSEQ multiplex PCR reads again in MiXCR, with one record for every CDR3 protein. The profile shows some 180,000 distinct CDR3 sequences, around 96% of them singletons. V gene TRBV7-2 combines with J gene TRBJ2-7, with 10 nucleotides matching TRBD1. The TCR was taken from a human donor in good health. Specimen: CD4+ T cells from PBMCs. In DNA, the CDR3 is TGTGCCAGCAGCCAGGGGGCGGGACAGGGGTACGAGCAGTACTTC. Protein sequence: CASSQGAGQGYEQYF.